Below are 24 T cell receptor beta chains sequenced from a single sample in a study of response to subunit inactivated influenza vaccine. TCRdb re-analysed the RT-PCR reads in MiXCR, keeping a single row per CDR3 protein. This table holds approximately 700,000 distinct CDR3 sequences, 11% to 15% found once. The sample was PBMCs from blood, taken roughly 15 days before vaccination. These receptors all come from a man aged 45-65 years who received an inactivated influenza vaccine.

The rearrangement uses TRBV7-9 and TRBJ1-6; 7 nucleotides match TRBD1. Germline-derived CDR1 and CDR2 are SEHNR and FQNEAQ (reference sequence). J was trimmed by 2 bases and V by 8 bases; bases with no gene match: 6. CDR3 length equals 15 residues. CDR3 region: CASRLGTAYNSPLHF. CDR3 nucleotides: TGTGCCAGCCGTTTGGGGACAGCCTATAATTCACCCCTCCACTTT.

The chain is built from TRBV29-1 and TRBJ2-7; D perhaps matches TRBD1 (5 bases). Germline V CDR1 and CDR2: SQVTM, ANQGSEA. The V end lost 0 bases, the J end lost 2 bases, and 8 bases lay between the germline ends. There are 13 residues in the CDR3. The CDR3 loop is CSVEDQGTYEQYF. CDR3 sequence (DNA): TGCAGCGTTGAAGATCAGGGTACCTACGAGCAGTACTTC.

This clonotype was seen ten or more times. The chain combines TRBV5-1 with TRBJ1-1; possibly TRBD1 for D (5 bases). Germline V gene sequence: CDR1 SGHRS, CDR2 YFSETQ. Between the trimmed V and J ends, which lost 5 bases and 1 base, there was a span of 12 bases. This CDR3 has 14 amino acids. The CDR3 DNA follows: TGCGCCAGCAGGCGGATGGGGGAGAACACTGAAGCTTTCTTT. Translation: CASRRMGENTEAFF.

V usage is TRBV11-2 and J usage is TRBJ1-1, with D perhaps matching TRBD1 (6 bases). The CDR3 covers 15 residues. V shed 2 bases and J shed 1 base, with 11 bases lying between them. Germline V CDR1 and CDR2: SGHAT, FQNNGV. The DNA of the CDR3 is TGTGCCAGCAGCTTAACAGGGATATCGAACACTGAAGCTTTCTTT. Protein: CASSLTGISNTEAFF.

This clonotype was observed a handful of times. This chain links TRBV7-9 with TRBJ2-1; 7 bases map to TRBD1. This CDR3 contains 13 residues. CDR1 SEHNR and CDR2 FQNEAQ come from the germline V gene (reference sequence). J was trimmed by 10 bases and V by 4 bases; bases with no gene match: 7. In nucleotides, the CDR3 is TGTGCCAGCAGCTACGAGGGGGCGCCGGAGCAGTTCTTC. Encoded protein: CASSYEGAPEQFF.

This clonotype was recorded once. The chain combines TRBV11-2 with TRBJ1-2; 8 nucleotides match TRBD1. Germline CDR1 is SGHAT and CDR2 is FQNNGV. The CDR3 runs to 14 residues. The trim removed 5 bases at V and 3 bases at J, leaving 5 bases unmatched. The CDR3 reads CASSRDRSHYGYTF. The CDR3 nucleotides are TGTGCCAGCAGCCGGGACAGGAGCCACTATGGCTACACCTTC. The variable domain in full, completed from reference TRBV11-2 and TRBJ1-2, reads EAGVAQSPRYKIIEKRQSVAFWCNPISGHATLYWYQQILGQGPKLLIQFQNNGVVDDSQLPKDRFSAERLKGVDSTLKIQPAKLEDSAVYLCASSRDRSHYGYTFGSGTRLTVV.

The sample holds a few counts of this clonotype. V gene TRBV12-3 or TRBV12-4 combines with J gene TRBJ2-3; a weak D match, TRBD2 (5 bases). Trimming removed 6 bases from V and 3 bases from J, with 16 bases in between. This CDR3 spans 15 amino acids. The CDR3 spells CASRRRRLVTDTQYF. The CDR3 nucleotides read TGTGCCAGCAGGCGCCGGAGGTTGGTAACAGATACGCAGTATTTT.

This chain joins TRBV2 and TRBJ2-5; D gene ambiguous. Germline V gene sequence: CDR1 SNHLY, CDR2 FYNNEI. Deletions cut 6 bases from V and 2 bases from J, with 10 bases between. CDR3 length equals 13 residues. CDR3 loop: CASRVTDQETQYF. The CDR3, as DNA: TGTGCCAGCAGGGTAACAGATCAAGAGACCCAGTACTTC.

In this sample, this clonotype turned up once. One end of the junction varies from germline; a read error may be responsible. The chain recombines TRBV7-2 with TRBJ2-3; D ambiguous. CDR1 is SGHTA, CDR2 FQGNSA, per germline. CDR3 size: 14 residues. The CDR3 nucleotides are TGTGCCAGCAGCCCCCGGGTCAGCCCGAATACGCGGTATTTT. It encodes CASSPRVSPNTRYF.

A few counts support this clonotype. The chain combines TRBV10-1 with TRBJ2-2; TRBD2 matches at 8 bases. J was trimmed by 4 bases and V by 2 bases; bases with no gene match: 6. Germline V gene lookup returns CDR1 WNHNN and CDR2 SYGVQD (reference sequence). This CDR3 contains 16 residues. CDR3 sequence: CASSEIGGGLTGELFF. CDR3 sequence (DNA): TGCGCCAGCAGTGAGATTGGCGGGGGGCTCACCGGGGAGCTGTTTTTT.

The chain carries TRBV12-3 or TRBV12-4 and TRBJ2-1, with D tentatively TRBD1 (5 bases). The V and J ends lost 5 bases and 0 bases respectively, with 14 bases between them. The CDR3 totals 16 residues. CDR3 in amino acids: CASSLNRRSSYNEQFF. For the CDR3, the DNA is TGTGCCAGCAGTCTAAACAGGAGAAGCTCCTACAATGAGCAGTTCTTC.

The V gene is TRBV7-8, the J gene TRBJ2-5, with 10 bases identical to TRBD2. From germline, CDR1 is SGHVS and CDR2 FQNEAQ. The CDR3 loop spans 17 amino acids. J lost 7 bases, V lost 5 bases, and 16 bases had no gene match. CDR3 nucleotides: TGTGCCAGCAGCAACTCTCGCACGGGACTAGCGCGGGTGACCCAGTACTTC. Translation gives CASSNSRTGLARVTQYF.

V gene TRBV10-3 combines with J gene TRBJ2-6; the D gene could be TRBD1 or TRBD2 (5 bases each). This CDR3 has 15 amino acids. The V end was cut by 3 bases, the J end by 2 bases, with 8 bases between. Germline V gene sequence: CDR1 ENHRY, CDR2 SYGVKD. CDR3: CAISEGDAGANVLTF. The CDR3 coding sequence is TGTGCCATCAGTGAAGGGGACGCTGGGGCCAACGTCCTGACTTTC.

This clonotype has just a few counts. The J gene is TRBJ2-5, the V gene TRBV7-9; 9 bases are a match to TRBD1. Germline trimming cut 2 bases from V and 6 bases from J; bases unmatched to any gene: 7. Germline CDR1 reads SEHNR; CDR2 reads FQNEAQ (reference sequence). There are 15 residues in the CDR3. CDR3 nucleotides: TGTGCCAGCAGCTTACCGGGACAGGGTATTCAGACCCAGTACTTC. It specifies CASSLPGQGIQTQYF.

About this clonotype itself: Just one base apart from a much larger clone, this may be a read error. V is TRBV4-3 and J is TRBJ2-1; no clear D. The CDR3 sequence is 13 residues long. V was trimmed by 1 base and J by 8 bases, leaving 9 bases between them. Per the germline V gene, CDR1 is LGHNA and CDR2 is YSLEER. CDR3: CASSQALLDEQFF. CDR3 bases: TGCGCCAGCAGCCAAGCACTCCTGGATGAGCAGTTCTTC.

This clonotype was found a few times. The chain carries TRBV6-5 and TRBJ1-1, with D possibly matching TRBD1 (5 bases). CDR1 MNHEY and CDR2 SVGAGI come from the germline V gene. V was shortened by 4 bases and J by 7 bases, with 13 bases between the two germline ends. The CDR3 has 13 amino acids. The CDR3, as DNA: TGTGCCAGCAGTTCCCCGGGGGGGGGTGAAGCTTTCTTT. This sequence encodes CASSSPGGGEAFF.

This clonotype showed up many times. This chain connects TRBV12-3 or TRBV12-4 to TRBJ2-3; D not certain. The CDR3 sequence is 14 residues long. V shed 5 bases and J shed 2 bases, with 11 bases lying between them. The CDR3 reads CASSAPSVTDTQYF. CDR3 sequence (DNA): TGTGCCAGCAGTGCGCCCTCGGTCACAGATACGCAGTATTTT.

The chain uses TRBV28 and TRBJ1-3, with D unresolved. CDR3 length: 18 residues. Per the germline V gene, CDR1 is MDHEN and CDR2 is SYDVKM. Deletions cut 2 bases from V and 4 bases from J, with 21 bases between. The CDR3 DNA follows: TGTGCCAGCAGTTTAACAGTGCCCTTAGGAGTAGAAGGAAACACCATATATTTT. Translated: CASSLTVPLGVEGNTIYF.

There are a few counts of this clonotype. The chain employs TRBV3-1 and TRBJ2-3; no definite D call. Looked up from germline, CDR1 is LGHDT and CDR2 is YNNKEL (reference sequence). The CDR3 runs to 14 residues. Trimming took 2 bases from V and 0 from J, leaving 6 bases between them. CDR3 protein: CASSQTYSTDTQYF. CDR3 DNA sequence: TGTGCCAGCAGCCAAACCTACAGCACAGATACGCAGTATTTT.

The rearrangement joins TRBV7-9 to TRBJ2-1, with 8 bases identical to TRBD2. CDR1 is SEHNR, CDR2 FQNEAQ, per germline (reference sequence). There are 14 residues in the CDR3. V trimming: 1 base; J trimming: 7 bases; junction bases outside the gene matches: 3. CDR3 residues: CASSLVGRGNEQFF. CDR3 nucleotide sequence: TGTGCCAGCAGCTTAGTCGGGAGGGGTAATGAGCAGTTCTTC.

The table lists this clonotype with a few counts. The chain employs TRBV6-1 and TRBJ2-7, with D maybe TRBD1 (6 bases). V was clipped by 6 bases and J by 7 bases, with 19 bases between them. The CDR3 runs to 14 residues. Looked up from germline, CDR1 is MNHNS and CDR2 is SASEGT. As DNA, the CDR3 is TGTGCCAGCAGCTCCCGATACAGGGTAGCGGAGCAGTACTTC. Translated: CASSSRYRVAEQYF.

The table lists this clonotype with a few counts. The chain employs TRBV10-1 and TRBJ2-3; tentative D call: TRBD2 (7 bases). The CDR3 length is 16 residues. Per the germline V gene, CDR1 is WNHNN and CDR2 is SYGVQD (reference sequence). Trimming took off 0 bases at V and 1 base at J, with 11 bases between the two ends. Here the CDR3 DNA reads TGCGCCAGCAGTGAGTCGGGGGGGGGCGGCACAGATACGCAGTATTTT. It encodes CASSESGGGGTDTQYF.

This clonotype showed up many times. The gene calls are TRBV7-2 and TRBJ1-4; possibly TRBD1 for D (5 bases). The CDR3 spans 14 residues. CDR1 is SGHTA and CDR2 is FQGNSA in the germline V gene. V was shortened by 6 bases and J by 4 bases, with 12 bases between the two germline ends. CDR3 sequence: CASRRGVFNEKLFF. The CDR3 DNA follows: TGTGCCAGCAGGCGGGGGGTATTTAATGAAAAACTGTTTTTT.

This clonotype was seen a few times. The chain uses TRBV20-1 and TRBJ1-1; the D gene is possibly TRBD1 (5 bases). Germline CDR1 reads DFQATT; CDR2 reads SNEGSKA (reference sequence). The CDR3 spans 16 residues. Trimming left V 6 bases short and J 0 bases short, with 20 bases between. CDR3 in DNA: TGCAGTGCACCCGATCCAGGGTCGTCAGTGAACACTGAAGCTTTCTTT. Its translation is CSAPDPGSSVNTEAFF.